What follows are 24 T cell receptor beta chains derived from one specimen sequenced in a study of CD8 T cells in ankylosing spondylitis. One entry per CDR3 protein, called by TCRdb with MiXCR from the 5' RACE reads. The sample holds approximately 250,000 distinct CDR3 sequences, roughly a third seen once. Sequencing was performed on blood, either unsorted or a sorted T cell fraction (not recorded which). Every receptor here comes from a male donor with ankylosing spondylitis or in good health (not recorded which).

There are a few counts of this clonotype. The chain uses TRBV11-2 and TRBJ1-2, with unresolved D. V was pared by 5 bases and J by 4 bases, with 11 bases between. CDR1 is SGHAT, CDR2 FQNNGV, per germline. There are 13 residues in the CDR3. In DNA, the CDR3 is TGTGCCAGCAGCCCGATCTACAGCTATGGCTACACCTTC. It specifies CASSPIYSYGYTF.

In its sample, this clonotype was seen a few times. This chain connects TRBV15 to TRBJ2-3; 9 nucleotides align to TRBD2. J lost 2 bases, V lost 0 bases, and 9 bases had no gene match. This CDR3 is 18 amino acids long. The V gene's germline CDR1 is LNHNV and CDR2 YYDKDF (reference sequence). Here the CDR3 reads CATSRDRWSGGTTDTQYF. The CDR3 DNA reads as TGTGCCACCAGCAGAGATAGATGGAGCGGGGGGACCACAGATACGCAGTATTTT. Full variable domain (remainder filled in from reference TRBV15 and TRBJ2-3): DAMVIQNPRYQVTQFGKPVTLSCSQTLNHNVMYWYQQKSSQAPKLLFHYYDKDFNNEADTPDNFQSRRPNTSFCFLDIRSPGLGDTAMYLCATSRDRWSGGTTDTQYFGPGTRLTVL.

The rearrangement uses TRBV16 and TRBJ1-2, with D uncertain. This CDR3 contains 14 residues. Germline loops: CDR1 KGHSY, CDR2 FQNENV. V gave up 2 bases and J gave up 3 bases, with 10 bases separating them. CDR3 region: CASSQLAGDYGYTF. Written as DNA, the CDR3 is TGTGCCAGCAGCCAACTAGCCGGGGACTATGGCTACACCTTC. Filled out from reference TRBV16 and TRBJ1-2, the complete variable domain reads GEEVAQTPKHLVRGEGQKAKLYCAPIKGHSYVFWYQQVLKNEFKFLISFQNENVFDETGMPKERFSAKCLPNSPCSLEIQATKLEDSAVYFCASSQLAGDYGYTFGSGTRLTVV.

This clonotype was detected a few times. This rearrangement joins TRBV12-3 or TRBV12-4 to TRBJ2-2; D gene uncertain. There are 13 residues in the CDR3. Trimming removed 3 bases from V and 1 base from J, with 3 bases in between. CDR3 loop: CASSLRNTGELFF. The CDR3 DNA sequence: TGTGCCAGCAGTTTGAGGAACACCGGGGAGCTGTTTTTT.

This clonotype was seen a few times. The chain combines TRBV20-1 with TRBJ2-1, with TRBD2 identical over 12 bases. CDR3 length: 14 amino acids. Germline lookup yields CDR1 DFQATT and CDR2 SNEGSKA (reference sequence). The V and J ends lost 3 bases and 9 bases, in that order; junction bases with no gene match: 6. The CDR3 coding sequence is TGCAGTGCTAGTCCTAGCGGGGGGGCCGGTGAGCAGTTCTTC. Its protein product is CSASPSGGAGEQFF.

The sample holds one count of this clonotype. One end of the junction varies from germline; a read error may be responsible. In DNA, the CDR3 is TGCGGTGCTAGTTGGGCACTAGCGCCGAACAATGAGCAGTTCTTC. Protein product: CGASWALAPNNEQFF. The rearrangement joins TRBV20-1 to TRBJ2-1; 7 nucleotides match TRBD2. Germline V lookup: CDR1 DFQATT, CDR2 SNEGSKA (reference sequence). The CDR3 is 15 amino acids.

There are a few counts of this clonotype. J is TRBJ2-1 and V is TRBV20-1; D is undetermined. The CDR3 loop spans 14 amino acids. The V end was cut by 0 bases, the J end by 6 bases, with 12 bases between. CDR1 DFQATT and CDR2 SNEGSKA come from the germline V gene (reference sequence). The CDR3: CSARDWKTLNEQFF. DNA for the CDR3: TGCAGTGCTAGAGATTGGAAGACCCTCAATGAGCAGTTCTTC.

V and J are TRBV20-1 and TRBJ2-5; 8 bases are shared with TRBD2. V was clipped by 6 bases and J by 7 bases; unmatched bases: 10. This CDR3 comprises 13 residues. Germline lookup yields CDR1 DFQATT and CDR2 SNEGSKA (reference sequence). CDR3 in amino acids: CSARGGPLVTQYF. In DNA form, the CDR3 reads TGCAGTGCCCGGGGGGGCCCCTTGGTGACCCAGTACTTC.

This clonotype was recorded only once. V usage is TRBV12-3 or TRBV12-4 and J usage is TRBJ1-2; 10 bases line up with TRBD1. After removal of 6 bases from V and 7 bases from J, the junction contained 5 bases not matched to a gene. The length of the CDR3 is 13 residues. CDR3 sequence (DNA): TGTGCCAGCAGCCGGGACAGGGGTATTGGCTACACCTTC. It translates to CASSRDRGIGYTF.

V is TRBV24-1 and J is TRBJ1-3, with D unresolved. Germline V gene lookup returns CDR1 KGHDR and CDR2 SFDVKD. The CDR3 totals 14 residues. V was shortened by 5 bases and J by 4 bases, with 11 bases between the two germline ends. The CDR3 loop is CATSAAERGNTIYF. The CDR3 region has the DNA TGTGCCACCAGTGCGGCAGAGAGGGGAAACACCATATATTTT.

V is TRBV9 and J is TRBJ2-3; D call uncertain. There are 14 residues in the CDR3. Trimming stripped 6 bases from V and 2 bases from J, with 13 bases between. The germline V gene has CDR1 SGDLS and CDR2 YYNGEE. The CDR3 reads CASNPDGFTDTQYF. In DNA form, the CDR3 reads TGTGCCAGCAACCCGGACGGATTCACAGATACGCAGTATTTT.

The chain recombines TRBV5-1 with TRBJ2-5, with D perhaps TRBD1 (6 bases). Trimming pared 3 bases from V and 7 bases from J, leaving 10 bases between. Per germline, CDR1 SGHRS and CDR2 YFSETQ. The CDR3 is made up of 12 amino acids. CDR3 sequence (DNA): TGCGCCAGCAGCTCGCCACAGGGGACCCAGTACTTC. Translated: CASSSPQGTQYF.

The chain links TRBV15 to TRBJ1-2, with D perhaps TRBD1 (5 bases). The CDR3 totals 14 residues. Trimming took off 4 bases at V and 6 bases at J, with 15 bases between the two ends. Germline CDR1 reads LNHNV; CDR2 reads YYDKDF (reference sequence). The chain's CDR3 is CATSKGEWMDGYTF. DNA of the CDR3: TGTGCCACCAGCAAAGGGGAGTGGATGGATGGCTACACCTTC.

The CDR3 sequence: CASSLDRLAEQFF. The DNA for the CDR3 is TGTGCCAGCAGTTTAGACCGACTAGCGGAGCAGTTCTTC. The chain uses TRBV12-3 or TRBV12-4 and TRBJ2-1, with 8 bases identical to TRBD2. The CDR3 is 13 amino acids. The trim removed 1 base at V and 10 bases at J, leaving 3 bases unmatched.

This clonotype has more than one count but fewer than ten. CDR3 residues: CSVRGRAEDTQYF. The CDR3 DNA sequence: TGCAGCGTTCGGGGGAGGGCAGAAGATACGCAGTATTTT. The genes are TRBV29-1 and TRBJ2-3; 7 bases fit TRBD2. Germline CDR1 is SQVTM and CDR2 is ANQGSEA. The length of the CDR3 is 13 residues. V gave up 5 bases and J gave up 5 bases; unmatched junction bases: 7.

This clonotype occurred a few times. CDR3 sequence reads: CASSRSTGGLRYEQYF. CDR3 nucleotide sequence: TGCGCCAGCAGCCGGTCGACAGGGGGTCTTCGCTACGAGCAGTACTTC. The chain carries TRBV5-1 and TRBJ2-7, with 9 nucleotides matching TRBD1. After removal of 4 bases from V and 3 bases from J, the junction contained 11 bases not matched to a gene. The CDR3 loop spans 16 amino acids. Germline V gene lookup returns CDR1 SGHRS and CDR2 YFSETQ.

The rearrangement links TRBV7-2 to TRBJ1-1; unclear D gene. V gave up 0 bases and J gave up 1 base, with 9 bases separating them. CDR3 length equals 15 residues. Germline CDR1 reads SGHTA; CDR2 reads FQGNSA. CDR3 region: CASSLADGPNTEAFF. The CDR3 region has the DNA TGTGCCAGCAGCTTAGCCGACGGACCGAACACTGAAGCTTTCTTT.

The chain links TRBV5-8 to TRBJ2-5; D is perhaps TRBD2 (5 bases). The CDR3 contains 13 residues. Germline CDR1 reads SGHTS; CDR2 reads YDEGEE. Trimming cost V 5 bases and J 4 bases, with 12 bases left between them. The CDR3 nucleotides read TGTGCCAGCAGTACTAGGTCTCGAGAGACCCAGTACTTC. This translates into CASSTRSRETQYF.

This clonotype was detected only a few times. This chain links TRBV2 with TRBJ2-7; D is unresolved. In germline, CDR1 is SNHLY, CDR2 FYNNEI. The CDR3 covers 13 residues. V was shortened by 4 bases and J by 0 bases, with 7 bases between the two germline ends. For the CDR3, the DNA is TGTGCCAGCAGTGTGCGCCCCTCCTACGAGCAGTACTTC. Encoded protein: CASSVRPSYEQYF.

The V and J genes are TRBV20-1 and TRBJ1-5, with TRBD1 as a possible D gene (5 bases). Germline V gene lookup returns CDR1 DFQATT and CDR2 SNEGSKA (reference sequence). The CDR3 covers 14 residues. V gave up 7 bases and J gave up 4 bases, with 17 bases separating them. CDR3 in DNA: TGCAGTGTATCCTGGAGGGAGGGGAATCAGCCCCAGCATTTT. It encodes CSVSWREGNQPQHF.

The CDR3 DNA is TGTGCCAGCAGTTTAAACCCCGGGAGAGCTAACTATGGCTACACCTTC. This codes for CASSLNPGRANYGYTF. The chain recombines TRBV28 with TRBJ1-2; no clear D. CDR1 and CDR2 (germline): MDHEN, SYDVKM. This CDR3 is built from 16 residues. V lost 2 bases and J 0 bases, leaving 13 bases between the germline ends.

At least ten counts were recorded for this clonotype. V usage is TRBV20-1 and J usage is TRBJ2-7; TRBD1 matches at 8 bases. This CDR3 contains 13 residues. Germline-derived CDR1 and CDR2 are DFQATT and SNEGSKA (reference sequence). The trim removed 4 bases at V and 3 bases at J, leaving 5 bases unmatched. In DNA, the CDR3 is TGCAGTGCTACGGGGACAGGAAGCTACGAGCAGTACTTC. It translates to CSATGTGSYEQYF.

The J gene is TRBJ2-2, the V gene TRBV25-1, with D uncertain. CDR1 and CDR2 from the germline V gene are MGHDK and SYGVNS. Deletions cut 1 base from V and 7 bases from J, with 7 bases between. The CDR3 extends over 13 amino acids. The CDR3 coding sequence is TGTGCCAGCAGTGAATCGTCCAGCGGGGAGCTGTTTTTT. This translates into CASSESSSGELFF.

This chain links TRBV12-3 or TRBV12-4 with TRBJ2-3; 8 bases fit TRBD2. Trimming at V came to 3 bases and at J to 2 bases, leaving 10 bases not matched to a gene. The CDR3 has 17 residues. The CDR3 DNA reads as TGTGCCAGCAGTTTTGGGTGGCGGGGGGTACCCACAGATACGCAGTATTTT. Its protein is CASSFGWRGVPTDTQYF.